This T cell receptor beta chain was recovered during a study of identifying expanded T cells in peripheral blood. Comment on this clone: The antigen is undetermined.

Assay used: immunoSEQ multiplex PCR; TCRdb lists only in-frame clones, some missing. Of approximately 75,000 clones listed, roughly 88% were seen once; the top ten hold around 3%. Collection occurred without any documented infections or immune events in donors. Whole-study results and caveats: Variance in clone template counts between approximately two-week samples significantly increased with total template count across all healthy donors. Differentially abundant clones: 0.95 to 1.5 between replicates, 16.4 at around 15 days, 19 to 20 at four.

Losses at the gene ends were 5 bases for V and 1 base for J; bases not matched to a gene: 3. Per the germline V gene, CDR1 is SQVTM and CDR2 is ANQGSEA. This CDR3 contains 14 residues. The chain links TRBV29-1 to TRBJ2-7, with TRBD2 identical over 12 bases. Sequencing used blood. The origin of this receptor is a person aged 18-69 years in good health. The CDR3 region has the DNA TGCAGCGTTACGACTAGCGGGGGATCCTACGAGCAGTACTTC. It codes for CSVTTSGGSYEQYF.